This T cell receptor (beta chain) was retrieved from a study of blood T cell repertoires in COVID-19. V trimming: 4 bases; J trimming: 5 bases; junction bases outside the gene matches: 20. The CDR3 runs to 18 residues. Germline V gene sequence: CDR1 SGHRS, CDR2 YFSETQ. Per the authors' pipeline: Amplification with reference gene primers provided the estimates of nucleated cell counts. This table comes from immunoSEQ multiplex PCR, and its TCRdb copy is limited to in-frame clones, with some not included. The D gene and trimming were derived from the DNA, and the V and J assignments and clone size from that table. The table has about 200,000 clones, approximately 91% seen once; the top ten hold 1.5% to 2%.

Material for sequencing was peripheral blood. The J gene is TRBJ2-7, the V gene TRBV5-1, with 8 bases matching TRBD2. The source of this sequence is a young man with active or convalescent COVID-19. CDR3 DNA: TGCGCCAGCAGCCGAGCGTCGGGGGGGCAAGACTGGCCCCACGAGCAGTACTTC. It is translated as CASSRASGGQDWPHEQYF.